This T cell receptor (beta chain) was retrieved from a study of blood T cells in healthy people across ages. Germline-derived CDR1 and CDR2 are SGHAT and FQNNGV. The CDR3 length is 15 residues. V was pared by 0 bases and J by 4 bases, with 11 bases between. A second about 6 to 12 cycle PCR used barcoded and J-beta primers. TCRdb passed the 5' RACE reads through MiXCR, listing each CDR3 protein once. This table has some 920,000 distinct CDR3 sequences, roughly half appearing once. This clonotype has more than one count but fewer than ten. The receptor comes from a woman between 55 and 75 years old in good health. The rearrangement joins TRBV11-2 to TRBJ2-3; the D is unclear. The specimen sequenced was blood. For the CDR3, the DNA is TGTGCCAGCAGCTTAGACAGGCTAAACCCAGATACGCAGTATTTT. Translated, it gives CASSLDRLNPDTQYF.